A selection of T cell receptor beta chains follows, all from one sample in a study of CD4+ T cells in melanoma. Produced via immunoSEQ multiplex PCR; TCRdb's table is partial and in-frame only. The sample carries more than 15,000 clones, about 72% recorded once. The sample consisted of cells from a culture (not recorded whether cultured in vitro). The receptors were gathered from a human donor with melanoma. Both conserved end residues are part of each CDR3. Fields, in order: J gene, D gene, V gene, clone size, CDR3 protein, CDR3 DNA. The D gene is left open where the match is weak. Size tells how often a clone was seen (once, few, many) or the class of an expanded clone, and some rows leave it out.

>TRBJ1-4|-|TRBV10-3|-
CAISEWSGSEYEKLFF
TGTGCCATCAGTGAGTGGTCAGGCAGTGAGTACGAAAAACTGTTTTTT
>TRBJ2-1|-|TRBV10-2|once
CASNRDNEQFF
TGCGCCAGCAACAGGGACAATGAGCAGTTCTTC
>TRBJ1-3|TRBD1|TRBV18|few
CASSPIGTGKGGNTIYF
TGTGCCAGCTCACCGATTGGGACAGGAAAAGGGGGAAACACCATATATTTT
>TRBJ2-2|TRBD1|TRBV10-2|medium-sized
CASGPDRSSFKDF
TGCGCCAGCGGCCCGGACAGGTCCTCTTTTAAGGATTTT
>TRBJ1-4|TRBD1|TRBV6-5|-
CASSTGGFTNEKLFF
TGTGCCAGCTCGACAGGGGGTTTCACTAATGAAAAACTGTTTTTT
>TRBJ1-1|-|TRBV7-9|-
CASSLSSTVNTEAFF
TGTGCCAGCAGCTTAAGTTCTACAGTGAACACTGAAGCTTTCTTT
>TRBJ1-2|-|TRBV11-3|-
CASSSNYTNGYTF
TGTGCCAGCAGCTCTAACTACACTAATGGCTACACCTTC
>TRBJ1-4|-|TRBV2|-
CASSDGSGGNEKLFF
TGTGCCAGCAGTGACGGAAGTGGCGGGAATGAAAAACTGTTTTTT
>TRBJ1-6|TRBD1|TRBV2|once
CASSGQGYLNSPLHF
TGTGCCAGCAGTGGACAGGGGTACCTAAATTCACCCCTCCACTTT
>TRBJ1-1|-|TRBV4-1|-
CASSQVIPHPMTKLSTEAFF
TGCGCCAGCAGCCAAGTTATCCCCCATCCCATGACGAAACTGAGCACTGAAGCTTTCTTT
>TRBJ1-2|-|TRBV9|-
CASSVDGAWGYTF
TGTGCCAGCAGCGTCGACGGTGCGTGGGGCTACACCTTC
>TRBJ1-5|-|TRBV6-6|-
CASRTGNQPQHF
TGTGCCAGCAGAACAGGGAATCAGCCCCAGCATTTT
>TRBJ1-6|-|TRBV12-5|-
CASGQQGLDSPLHF
TGTGCTAGTGGTCAACAGGGATTGGATTCACCCCTCCACTTT
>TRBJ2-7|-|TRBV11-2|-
CASSLHPGQLYEQYF
TGTGCCAGCAGCCTCCACCCCGGACAACTCTACGAGCAGTACTTC
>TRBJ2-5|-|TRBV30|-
CAWGGAAGQETQYF
TGTGCCTGGGGAGGGGCGGCGGGGCAAGAGACCCAGTACTTC
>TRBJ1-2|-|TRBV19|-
CASSGIHGYTF
TGTGCCAGTAGTGGCATCCATGGCTACACCTTC
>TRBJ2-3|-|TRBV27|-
CASSLFGSTDTQYF
TGTGCCAGCAGTTTATTCGGGAGTACAGATACGCAGTATTTT
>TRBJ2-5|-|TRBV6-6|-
CASSRYQETQYF
TGTGCCAGCAGTAGGTACCAAGAGACCCAGTACTTC
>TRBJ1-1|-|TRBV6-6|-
CASSGQTAAEAFF
TGTGCCAGCAGTGGACAGACCGCCGCTGAAGCTTTCTTT
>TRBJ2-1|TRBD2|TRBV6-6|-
CASSYSRGGGAYEQFF
TGTGCCAGCAGTTACTCGAGGGGCGGGGGGGCGTATGAGCAGTTCTTC
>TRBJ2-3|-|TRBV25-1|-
CASTKGRDTQYF
TGTGCCAGCACTAAGGGGCGAGATACGCAGTATTTT
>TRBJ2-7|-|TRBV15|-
CATSRGLYYEQYF
TGTGCCACCAGCAGAGGGCTTTACTACGAGCAGTACTTC
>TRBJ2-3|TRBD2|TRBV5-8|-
CASSLASGLATDTQYF
TGTGCCAGCAGCTTGGCCTCGGGACTAGCAACAGATACGCAGTATTTT
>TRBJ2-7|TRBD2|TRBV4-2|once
CASSQAGTSGGYEQYF
TGTGCCAGCAGCCAAGCTGGGACTAGCGGGGGCTACGAGCAGTACTTC
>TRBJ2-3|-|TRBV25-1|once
CASSPWGDTQYF
TGTGCCAGCAGCCCTTGGGGAGATACGCAGTATTTT
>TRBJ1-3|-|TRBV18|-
CASSPGEANTIYF
TGTGCCAGCTCACCAGGGGAAGCGAACACCATATATTTT
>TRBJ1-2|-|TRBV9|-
CASSTEQYGYTF
TGTGCCAGCAGCACTGAGCAGTATGGCTACACCTTC
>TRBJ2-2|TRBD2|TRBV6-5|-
CASSLGTTNTGELFF
TGTGCCAGCAGTCTCGGGACTACGAACACCGGGGAGCTGTTTTTT
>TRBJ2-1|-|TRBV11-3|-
CASSLDSNEQFF
TGTGCCAGCAGCTTAGATAGCAATGAGCAGTTCTTC
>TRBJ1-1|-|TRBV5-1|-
CASSLWNRNTEAFF
TGCGCCAGCAGCTTGTGGAATCGGAACACTGAAGCTTTCTTT
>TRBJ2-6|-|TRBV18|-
CASSPVAGRSAGANVLTF
TGTGCCAGCTCACCAGTGGCGGGCCGTTCGGCCGGGGCCAACGTCCTGACTTTC
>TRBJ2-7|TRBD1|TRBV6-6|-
CASSLHHRGEQYF
TGTGCCAGCAGTCTCCACCACAGGGGCGAGCAGTACTTC
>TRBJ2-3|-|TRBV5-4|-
CASSLELANTDTQYF
TGTGCCAGCAGCTTGGAACTAGCTAACACAGATACGCAGTATTTT
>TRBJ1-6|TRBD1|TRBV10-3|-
CAINPRQGRVGGDNSPLHF
TGTGCCATCAACCCGCGACAGGGTCGTGTCGGCGGGGATAATTCACCCCTCCACTTT
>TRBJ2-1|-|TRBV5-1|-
CASRVTNEQFF
TGCGCCAGCAGAGTTACCAATGAGCAGTTCTTC
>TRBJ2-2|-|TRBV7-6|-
CASSSSGISTGELFF
TGTGCCAGCAGCTCGAGTGGGATAAGTACCGGGGAGCTGTTTTTT
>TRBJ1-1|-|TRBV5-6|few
CASSLYGLPNTEAFF
TGTGCCAGCAGCTTGTATGGGCTACCAAACACTGAAGCTTTCTTT
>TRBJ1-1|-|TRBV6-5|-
CASSEAGGTEAFF
TGTGCCAGCAGCGAGGCGGGAGGCACTGAAGCTTTCTTT
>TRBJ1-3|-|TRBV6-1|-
CASSDQNGDSGNTIYF
TGTGCCAGCAGTGATCAGAACGGCGACTCTGGAAACACCATATATTTT
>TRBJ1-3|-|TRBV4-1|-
CASSRVGGGQGNTIYF
TGCGCCAGCAGCCGCGTAGGCGGGGGCCAAGGAAACACCATATATTTT
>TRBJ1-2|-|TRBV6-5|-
CASSWGTSYTF
TGTGCCAGCAGTTGGGGGACTAGCTACACCTTC
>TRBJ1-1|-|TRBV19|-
CASSIAGLLTEAFF
TGTGCCAGTAGTATCGCAGGGCTGCTCACTGAAGCTTTCTTT
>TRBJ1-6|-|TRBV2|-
CASSLRGWNSPLHF
TGTGCCAGCAGTTTAAGGGGATGGAATTCACCCCTCCACTTT
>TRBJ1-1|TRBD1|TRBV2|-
CASRDRAGTEAFF
TGTGCCAGCAGGGACAGGGCCGGCACTGAAGCTTTCTTT
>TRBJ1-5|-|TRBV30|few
CAWSDLPNQPQHF
TGTGCCTGGAGTGACCTCCCCAATCAGCCCCAGCATTTT
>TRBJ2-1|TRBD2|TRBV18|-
CASSPTSGYNEQFF
TGTGCCAGCTCACCGACTAGCGGGTACAATGAGCAGTTCTTC
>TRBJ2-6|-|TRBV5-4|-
CASSDPRTGANVLTF
TGTGCCAGCAGCGACCCACGGACTGGGGCCAACGTCCTGACTTTC
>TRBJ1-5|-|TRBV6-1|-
CASSEPRGRGTRSNQPQHF
TGTGCCAGCAGTGAGCCCCGGGGACGAGGGACACGATCAAATCAGCCCCAGCATTTT
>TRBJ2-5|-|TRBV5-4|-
CASSSPASQETQYF
TGTGCCAGCAGCTCCCCGGCTTCTCAAGAGACCCAGTACTTC
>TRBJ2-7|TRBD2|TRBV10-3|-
CASNRLAGVGEQYF
TGTGCCAGCAATCGCCTAGCGGGGGTCGGGGAGCAGTACTTC
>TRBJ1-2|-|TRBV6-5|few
CASSERGPRGGYTF
TGTGCCAGCAGTGAGAGGGGCCCGAGGGGTGGCTACACCTTC
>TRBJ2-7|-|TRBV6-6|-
CAVNRDSTYEQYF
TGTGCCGTAAACCGGGACTCTACCTACGAGCAGTACTTC
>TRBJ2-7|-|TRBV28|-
CASSLSGAGTYEQYF
TGTGCCAGCAGTTTATCAGGGGCAGGTACTTACGAGCAGTACTTC
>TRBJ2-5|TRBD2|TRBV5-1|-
CASSAGTSRQETQYF
TGCGCCAGCAGCGCAGGGACTAGCAGACAAGAGACCCAGTACTTC